This T cell receptor (beta chain) derives from a study of blood T cells in healthy people across ages. The donors, aged about 6 to 90, were healthy Caucasians from Russia. The study's findings and limits: Roughly linearly, TCR beta diversity per million T cells fell as age increased. The authors considered diversity estimates from one million T cells to be underestimates. More naive CD4+ cells and higher diversity marked long-lived donors relative to aged donors.

The second PCR ran 7 to 11 cycles with a sample-barcoded 5' primer and J-beta primers. TCRdb re-derived calls from the 5' RACE reads in MiXCR, one entry per CDR3 protein. The sample lists hundreds of thousands of distinct CDR3 sequences, 25% to 35% seen once, with roughly 17% in the top ten. Trimming took 4 bases from V and 4 from J, leaving 14 bases between them. CDR3 length: 15 amino acids. Germline loops: CDR1 SGHKS, CDR2 YYEKEE (reference sequence). There are a few counts of this clonotype. Its target is unknown. Sequenced material: blood. The chain recombines TRBV5-5 with TRBJ1-4, with no clear D. The origin of this receptor is a woman of 80 years or more in good health. CDR3: CASSPPGVINEKLFF. The CDR3 nucleotides read TGTGCCAGCAGCCCCCCTGGGGTGATTAATGAAAAACTGTTTTTT.